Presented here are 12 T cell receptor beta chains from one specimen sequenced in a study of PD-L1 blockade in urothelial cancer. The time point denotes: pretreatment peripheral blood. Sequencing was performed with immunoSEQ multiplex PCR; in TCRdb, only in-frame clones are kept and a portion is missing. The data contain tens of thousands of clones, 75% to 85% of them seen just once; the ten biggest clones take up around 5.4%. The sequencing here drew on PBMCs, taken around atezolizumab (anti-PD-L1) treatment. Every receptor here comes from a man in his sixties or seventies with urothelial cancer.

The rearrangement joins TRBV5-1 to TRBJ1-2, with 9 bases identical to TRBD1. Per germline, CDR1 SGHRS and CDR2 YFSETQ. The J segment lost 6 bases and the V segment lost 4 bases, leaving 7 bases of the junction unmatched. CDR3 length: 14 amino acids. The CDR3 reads CASSARQGEDGYTF. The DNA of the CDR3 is TGCGCCAGCAGCGCTCGACAGGGGGAGGATGGCTACACCTTC.

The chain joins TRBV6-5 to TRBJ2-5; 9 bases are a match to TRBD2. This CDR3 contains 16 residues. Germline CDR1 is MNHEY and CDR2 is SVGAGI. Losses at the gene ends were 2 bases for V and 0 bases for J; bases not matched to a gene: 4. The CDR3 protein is CASSYIAGEYQETQYF. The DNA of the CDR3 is TGTGCCAGCAGTTACATAGCGGGAGAGTACCAAGAGACCCAGTACTTC.

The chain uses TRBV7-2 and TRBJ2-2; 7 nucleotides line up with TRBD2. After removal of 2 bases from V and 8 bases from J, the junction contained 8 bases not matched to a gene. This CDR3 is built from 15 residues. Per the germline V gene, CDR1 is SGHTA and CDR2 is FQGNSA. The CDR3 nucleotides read TGTGCCAGCAGCTTACAGCGGGGACGGGGTGGGGAGCTGTTTTTT. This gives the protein CASSLQRGRGGELFF.

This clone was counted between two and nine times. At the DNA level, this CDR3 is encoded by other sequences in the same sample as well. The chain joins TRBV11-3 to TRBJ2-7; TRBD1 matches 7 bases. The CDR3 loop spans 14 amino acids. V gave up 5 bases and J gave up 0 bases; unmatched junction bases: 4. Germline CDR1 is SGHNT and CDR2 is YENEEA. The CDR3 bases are TGTGCCAGCAGCCCGGACAGGCCCTCCTACGAGCAGTACTTC. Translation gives CASSPDRPSYEQYF.

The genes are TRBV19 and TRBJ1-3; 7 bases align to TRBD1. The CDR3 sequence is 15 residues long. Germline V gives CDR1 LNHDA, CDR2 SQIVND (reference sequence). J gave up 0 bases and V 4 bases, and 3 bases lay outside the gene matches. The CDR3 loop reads CASSKGAYSGNTIYF. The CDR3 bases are TGTGCCAGTAGTAAGGGGGCTTACTCTGGAAACACCATATATTTT.

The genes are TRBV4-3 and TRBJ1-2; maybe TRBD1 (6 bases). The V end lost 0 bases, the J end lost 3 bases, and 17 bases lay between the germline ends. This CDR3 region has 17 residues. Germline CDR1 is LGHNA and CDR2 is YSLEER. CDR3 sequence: CASSQDLGAGGDYGYTF. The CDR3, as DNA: TGCGCCAGCAGCCAAGATTTGGGGGCTGGGGGAGACTATGGCTACACCTTC.

CDR3 sequence reads: CAHRAGNTIYF. The CDR3, as DNA: TGTGCCCACAGGGCTGGAAACACCATATATTTT. J is TRBJ1-3 and V is TRBV7-9; weak D call: TRBD1 (6 bases). With 11 bases removed from V and 2 bases from J, the gap between germline ends came to 7 bases. The germline V gene has CDR1 SEHNR and CDR2 FQNEAQ (reference sequence). This CDR3 contains 11 residues.

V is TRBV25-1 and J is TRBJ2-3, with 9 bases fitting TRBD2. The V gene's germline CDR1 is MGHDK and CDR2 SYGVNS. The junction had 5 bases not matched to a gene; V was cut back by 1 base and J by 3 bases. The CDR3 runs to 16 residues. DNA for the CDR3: TGTGCCAGCAGTGAATCCCTAGCGGGGTTGACAGATACGCAGTATTTT. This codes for CASSESLAGLTDTQYF.

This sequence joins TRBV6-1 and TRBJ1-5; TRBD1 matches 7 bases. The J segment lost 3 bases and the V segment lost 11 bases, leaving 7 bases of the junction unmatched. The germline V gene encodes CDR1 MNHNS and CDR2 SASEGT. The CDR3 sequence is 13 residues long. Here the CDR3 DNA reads TGTGCCGGCCAGACAGGGACCAATCAGCCCCAGCATTTT. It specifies CAGQTGTNQPQHF.

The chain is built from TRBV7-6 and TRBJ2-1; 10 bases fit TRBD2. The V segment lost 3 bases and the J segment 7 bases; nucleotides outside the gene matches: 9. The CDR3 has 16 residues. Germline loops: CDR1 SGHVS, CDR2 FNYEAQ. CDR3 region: CASSFTSGDFLNEQFF. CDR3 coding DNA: TGTGCCAGCAGCTTCACTAGCGGGGACTTCCTAAATGAGCAGTTCTTC.

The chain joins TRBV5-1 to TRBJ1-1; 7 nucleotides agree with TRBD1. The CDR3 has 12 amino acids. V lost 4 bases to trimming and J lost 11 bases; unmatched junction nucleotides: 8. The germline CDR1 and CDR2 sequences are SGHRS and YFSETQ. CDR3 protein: CASSGDSGLAFF. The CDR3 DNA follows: TGCGCCAGCAGCGGGGACAGCGGTCTGGCTTTCTTT.

The CDR3 protein is CASSPATGDETQYF. CDR3 DNA sequence: TGTGCCAGCTCACCAGCAACAGGGGATGAGACCCAGTACTTC. The chain has TRBV18 and TRBJ2-5, with 7 bases that match TRBD1. This CDR3 is built from 14 residues. Germline loops: CDR1 KGHSH, CDR2 LQKENI. J gave up 5 bases and V 2 bases, and 5 bases lay outside the gene matches.